This is a list of T cell receptor beta chains from one sample in a study of blood T cell repertoires in COVID-19. Here immunoSEQ multiplex PCR was the method, and the copy in TCRdb shows in-frame clones only, minus some. The repertoire holds about 260,000 clones, with 80% to 90% as singletons. The sample consisted of PBMCs or T cells enriched from blood (not recorded which). These receptor sequences come from a man aged 25 to 40 with acute COVID-19. The CDR3 runs from the conserved cysteine through the conserved F or W. D genes are given only for firm matches. Only some rows state a clone size, as once, few, many or a class for expanded clones.

V gene: TRBV25-1
J gene: TRBJ1-2
D gene: .
CDR3 length: 10
clone size: once
CDR3 DNA: TGTGCCAGCTTTGAGTATGGCTACACCTTC
CDR3 protein: CASFEYGYTF

V gene: TRBV28
J gene: TRBJ1-4
D gene: .
CDR3 length: 16
clone size: .
CDR3 DNA: TGTGCCAGCAGTGTCCCCGGTGCAGGGATTAATGAAAAACTGTTTTTT
CDR3 protein: CASSVPGAGINEKLFF

V gene: TRBV6-6
J gene: TRBJ1-5
D gene: TRBD1
CDR3 length: 14
clone size: .
CDR3 DNA: TGTGCCAGCAGGGACAGGGTGAACAATCAGCCCCAGCATTTT
CDR3 protein: CASRDRVNNQPQHF

V gene: TRBV18
J gene: TRBJ2-3
D gene: TRBD2
CDR3 length: 16
clone size: .
CDR3 DNA: TGTGCCAGCTCGCCAACTGTCCTAGCGGGCACAGATACGCAGTATTTT
CDR3 protein: CASSPTVLAGTDTQYF

V gene: TRBV24-1
J gene: TRBJ2-1
D gene: .
CDR3 length: 17
clone size: .
CDR3 DNA: TGTGCCACCAGTGATCCCATCGCGGGGAGCTCCTACAATGAGCAGTTCTTC
CDR3 protein: CATSDPIAGSSYNEQFF

V gene: TRBV4-1
J gene: TRBJ2-5
D gene: TRBD2
CDR3 length: 15
clone size: .
CDR3 DNA: TGCGCCAGCAGCCAGGTGGCCAGCGGGGGCCTGACCCAGTACTTC
CDR3 protein: CASSQVASGGLTQYF

V gene: TRBV18
J gene: TRBJ2-2
D gene: TRBD2
CDR3 length: 17
clone size: .
CDR3 DNA: TGTGCCAGCTCGCAATTACCGGGACTAGCGGGTACCGGGGAGCTGTTTTTT
CDR3 protein: CASSQLPGLAGTGELFF

V gene: TRBV7-9
J gene: TRBJ2-2
D gene: .
CDR3 length: 10
clone size: .
CDR3 DNA: TGTGCCAGCAGCCACTCCGAGCTGTTTTTT
CDR3 protein: CASSHSELFF

V gene: TRBV4-3
J gene: TRBJ2-2
D gene: TRBD2
CDR3 length: 18
clone size: .
CDR3 DNA: TGCGCCAGCAGTCCCGGTATACTAGCGGGAGGGAACACCGGGGAGCTGTTTTTT
CDR3 protein: CASSPGILAGGNTGELFF

V gene: TRBV5-6
J gene: TRBJ1-4
D gene: TRBD1
CDR3 length: 16
clone size: once
CDR3 DNA: TGTGCCAGCAGCCCGAAACCGACAGGGGTGGATGAAAAACTGTTTTTT
CDR3 protein: CASSPKPTGVDEKLFF

V gene: TRBV7-6
J gene: TRBJ2-1
D gene: .
CDR3 length: 17
clone size: .
CDR3 DNA: TGTGCCAGCAGCTTAGCCGGGAAAGTGTTATTTGGCAATGAGCAGTTCTTC
CDR3 protein: CASSLAGKVLFGNEQFF

V gene: TRBV4-3
J gene: TRBJ1-1
D gene: .
CDR3 length: 13
clone size: .
CDR3 DNA: TGCGCCAGCAGCCAAGTCTTGAACACTGAAGCTTTCTTT
CDR3 protein: CASSQVLNTEAFF

V gene: TRBV6-5
J gene: TRBJ1-5
D gene: TRBD1
CDR3 length: 15
clone size: once
CDR3 DNA: TGTGCCAGCAGCAAAGGGACAGATAGCAATCAGCCCCAGCATTTT
CDR3 protein: CASSKGTDSNQPQHF

V gene: TRBV28
J gene: TRBJ1-5
D gene: TRBD1
CDR3 length: 13
clone size: .
CDR3 DNA: TGTGCCAGCACCACGGACAGGGCTCAGCCCCAGCATTTT
CDR3 protein: CASTTDRAQPQHF

V gene: TRBV18
J gene: TRBJ1-1
D gene: .
CDR3 length: 15
clone size: .
CDR3 DNA: TGTGCCAGCTCACCACCTTCCTATCAGGACACTGAAGCTTTCTTT
CDR3 protein: CASSPPSYQDTEAFF

V gene: TRBV24-1
J gene: TRBJ2-2
D gene: .
CDR3 length: 15
clone size: .
CDR3 DNA: TGTGCCACCAGTGATCCTGTTCGGGGAACCGGGGAGCTGTTTTTT
CDR3 protein: CATSDPVRGTGELFF

V gene: TRBV27
J gene: TRBJ1-2
D gene: TRBD1
CDR3 length: 14
clone size: .
CDR3 DNA: TGTGCCAGCGTGGGACGCAGGGGGCTCGGCGGCTACACCTTC
CDR3 protein: CASVGRRGLGGYTF

V gene: TRBV5-5
J gene: TRBJ1-3
D gene: .
CDR3 length: 15
clone size: .
CDR3 DNA: TGTGCCAGCAGCGGAGGGACTGGCTCTGGAAACACCATATATTTT
CDR3 protein: CASSGGTGSGNTIYF

V gene: TRBV5-8
J gene: TRBJ1-2
D gene: .
CDR3 length: 16
clone size: .
CDR3 DNA: TGTGCCAGCAGCTTGGCCCAAACCACCTACGGGTATGGCTACACCTTC
CDR3 protein: CASSLAQTTYGYGYTF

V gene: TRBV18
J gene: TRBJ1-5
D gene: TRBD1
CDR3 length: 14
clone size: .
CDR3 DNA: TGTGCCAGCTCACCCGGGACAGGGTGGCAGCCCCAGCATTTT
CDR3 protein: CASSPGTGWQPQHF

V gene: TRBV6-5
J gene: TRBJ1-5
D gene: .
CDR3 length: 15
clone size: few
CDR3 DNA: TGTGCCAGCAGTCCCTTACGACAGAGCAATCAGCCCCAGCATTTT
CDR3 protein: CASSPLRQSNQPQHF

V gene: TRBV6-2/TRBV6-3
J gene: TRBJ2-4
D gene: TRBD2
CDR3 length: 19
clone size: .
CDR3 DNA: TGTGCCAGCAGTGCCTCCTCTGCGGGAGGATCCCAAGCCAAAAACATTCAGTACTTC
CDR3 protein: CASSASSAGGSQAKNIQYF

V gene: TRBV19
J gene: TRBJ2-2
D gene: TRBD1
CDR3 length: 17
clone size: few
CDR3 DNA: TGTGCCAGTAGCCCGGACAGGGCCAAAGGGGATGCCGGGGAGCTGTTTTTT
CDR3 protein: CASSPDRAKGDAGELFF

V gene: TRBV19
J gene: TRBJ2-2
D gene: TRBD1
CDR3 length: 14
clone size: .
CDR3 DNA: TGTGCCAGTAGTATTCAGGGGGCTGGCGGGGAGCTGTTTTTT
CDR3 protein: CASSIQGAGGELFF

V gene: TRBV7-9
J gene: TRBJ1-4
D gene: TRBD1
CDR3 length: 15
clone size: .
CDR3 DNA: TGTGCCAGCAGCCCCCGGGACAGTGATAATGAAAAACTGTTTTTT
CDR3 protein: CASSPRDSDNEKLFF

V gene: TRBV1
J gene: TRBJ1-5
D gene: .
CDR3 length: 16
clone size: .
CDR3 DNA: TGCACCAGCAGCCAAGATCAGAGGCATAGCAATCAGCCCCAGCATTTT
CDR3 protein: CTSSQDQRHSNQPQHF

V gene: TRBV6-5
J gene: TRBJ1-3
D gene: .
CDR3 length: 14
clone size: few
CDR3 DNA: TGTGCCAGCAGTTACGATGGGCACTCTAACACCATATATTTT
CDR3 protein: CASSYDGHSNTIYF

V gene: TRBV14
J gene: TRBJ2-3
D gene: .
CDR3 length: 13
clone size: .
CDR3 DNA: TGTGCCAGCAGCCAAACGCTAACAGATACGCAGTATTTT
CDR3 protein: CASSQTLTDTQYF

V gene: TRBV25-1
J gene: TRBJ1-3
D gene: .
CDR3 length: 14
clone size: .
CDR3 DNA: TGTGCCAGCAGTGAACGGAGACTAGGAAACACCATATATTTT
CDR3 protein: CASSERRLGNTIYF

V gene: TRBV27
J gene: TRBJ1-2
D gene: .
CDR3 length: 13
clone size: .
CDR3 DNA: TGTGCCAGCAGTTTATTAGGAGGGGATGGCTACACCTTC
CDR3 protein: CASSLLGGDGYTF

V gene: TRBV9
J gene: TRBJ2-1
D gene: TRBD1
CDR3 length: 15
clone size: .
CDR3 DNA: TGTGCCAGCACCCCCAGGGGGACAGGGTACAATGAGCAGTTCTTC
CDR3 protein: CASTPRGTGYNEQFF

V gene: TRBV5-1
J gene: TRBJ1-1
D gene: TRBD1
CDR3 length: 13
clone size: .
CDR3 DNA: TGCGCCAGCAGCCTAGACAGGGTCCCTGAAGCTTTCTTT
CDR3 protein: CASSLDRVPEAFF